This T cell receptor beta chain derives from a study of metastatic and nonmetastatic thyroid tumors. Study-wide results and limits: Malignant tumors reportedly showed significantly higher TCR beta diversity than benign nodules in both blood and tumor.

TCRdb redid the clone calls on the PCR reads using MiXCR. The sample holds approximately 70,000 clones, around 19% seen once. This clone was seen many times. The antigen remains unidentified. All patients were treatment-naive before thyroid surgery. Germline values: CDR1 MNHNS, CDR2 SASEGT. V shed 4 bases and J 5 bases; nucleotides not matched to a gene: 11. This CDR3 comprises 16 residues. The gene calls are TRBV6-1 and TRBJ2-7; TRBD2 matches at 10 bases. Sequencing was performed on blood. The source of this sequence is a female donor with papillary thyroid cancer or a benign thyroid nodule (not recorded which). Some clones in this sample may be carry-over from other donors' samples. CDR3 loop: CASSAFKAGGLNEQYF. The CDR3 bases are TGTGCCAGCAGTGCCTTTAAAGCGGGAGGGCTCAACGAGCAGTACTTC.